A single sample gave rise to the 24 T cell receptor beta chains below, sequenced in a study of blood T cell repertoires in COVID-19 (TCRdb year 2020). The protocol used for the library was the immunoSEQ multiplex PCR assay. What TCRdb holds here is the immuneACCESS table cut down to in-frame rearrangements. Part of the clones is not present; checked against another copy, under half of the missing clones reflect an unresolved V gene, and the others are unexplained. This sample has around 160,000 clones in its table, and more than 75% of those were observed once. The ten largest clones capture 1% to 1.5% of the sample. The material sequenced was PBMCs or T cells enriched from blood (not recorded which). The source of these receptors is a woman aged 25 to 39 with acute COVID-19.

This chain joins TRBV28 and TRBJ2-1; perhaps TRBD1 as D (6 bases). Between the trimmed V and J ends, which lost 8 bases and 6 bases, there was a span of 17 bases. Germline CDR1 and CDR2: MDHEN and SYDVKM. The CDR3 contains 14 residues. The CDR3 coding sequence is TGTGCCAGCCATCCGGGGCCCAGGGGCAATGAGCAGTTCTTC. Its translation: CASHPGPRGNEQFF.

This chain links TRBV9 with TRBJ2-1; TRBD1 aligns across 7 bases. Germline V CDR1 and CDR2: SGDLS, YYNGEE. This CDR3 region has 13 residues. V lost 7 bases, J lost 5 bases, and 6 bases stayed unmatched. In DNA form, the CDR3 reads TGTGCCAGCGGAAGGGACAGTAACAATGAGCAGTTCTTC. It encodes CASGRDSNNEQFF.

The chain couples TRBV4-1 to TRBJ2-7; D is possibly TRBD2 (6 bases). Deletions cut 6 bases from V and 3 bases from J, with 18 bases between. The V gene's germline CDR1 is MGHRA and CDR2 YSYEKL. This CDR3 has 15 amino acids. CDR3 region: CASSFSTSKLYEQYF. In DNA, the CDR3 is TGCGCCAGCAGTTTTTCAACTAGCAAACTCTACGAGCAGTACTTC.

V and J are TRBV7-3 and TRBJ1-2; unclear D gene. Germline CDR1 SGHTA, CDR2 FQGTGA. CDR3 length equals 15 residues. V was clipped by 6 bases and J by 0 bases, with 14 bases between them. The CDR3 loop is CASSQAGQANYGYTF. CDR3 coding DNA: TGTGCCAGCAGTCAGGCGGGTCAAGCTAACTATGGCTACACCTTC. Variable domain in full (rest from reference TRBV7-3 and TRBJ1-2): GAGVSQTPSNKVTEKGKYVELRCDPISGHTALYWYRQSLGQGPEFLIYFQGTGAADDSGLPNDRFFAVRPEGSVSTLKIQRTERGDSAVYLCASSQAGQANYGYTFGSGTRLTVV.

V usage is TRBV7-2 and J usage is TRBJ1-6; D call uncertain. The germline V gene has CDR1 SGHTA and CDR2 FQGNSA. The CDR3 contains 15 residues. V was trimmed by 4 bases and J by 7 bases, leaving 14 bases between them. This CDR3 is CASSSKSLFNSPLHF. CDR3 nucleotides: TGTGCCAGCAGCTCCAAGAGTTTATTCAATTCACCCCTCCACTTT.

The chain carries TRBV11-2 and TRBJ2-7; D unclear. CDR3 length: 12 amino acids. Germline CDR1 and CDR2: SGHAT and FQNNGV. The V end was cut by 5 bases, the J end by 0 bases, with 5 bases between. DNA of the CDR3: TGTGCCAGCAGCGTTCTCTCCTACGAGCAGTACTTC. It is translated as CASSVLSYEQYF.

V and J are TRBV5-6 and TRBJ1-2; no clear D gene. From germline, CDR1 is SGHDT and CDR2 YYEEEE. Trimming stripped 4 bases from V and 0 bases from J, with 10 bases between. The CDR3 spans 14 residues. The CDR3 region is CASSVGLTNYGYTF. In nucleotides, the CDR3 is TGTGCCAGCAGCGTTGGACTCACTAACTATGGCTACACCTTC.

This chain joins TRBV15 and TRBJ1-5; D unresolved. Trimming took 2 bases from V and 0 from J, leaving 8 bases between them. Germline assignment: CDR1 LNHNV and CDR2 YYDKDF (reference sequence). The CDR3 has 15 amino acids. The CDR3 region is CATSRSGSSNQPQHF. CDR3 nucleotide sequence: TGTGCCACCAGCAGATCCGGGAGTAGCAATCAGCCCCAGCATTTT.

V and J are TRBV5-1 and TRBJ2-1, with a possible D match to TRBD2 (5 bases). Germline CDR1 is SGHRS and CDR2 is YFSETQ. V lost 6 bases and J lost 9, with 10 bases in between. The CDR3 totals 11 residues. Here the CDR3 reads CASNWETEQFF. The CDR3 region has the DNA TGCGCCAGCAACTGGGAGACTGAGCAGTTCTTC.

This rearrangement joins TRBV3-1 (or the pseudogene TRBV3-2) to TRBJ2-3; a weak D match, TRBD2 (6 bases). The CDR3 has 14 residues. Trimming pared 1 base from V and 7 bases from J, leaving 12 bases between. CDR1 and CDR2 (germline): LGHDT, YNNKEL (reference sequence). CDR3 residues: CASSQVGGTHTQYF. The CDR3 bases are TGTGCCAGCAGCCAAGTGGGGGGTACCCATACGCAGTATTTT.

The chain joins TRBV27 to TRBJ2-7; D is unclear. With 5 bases removed from V and 0 bases from J, the gap between germline ends came to 14 bases. The CDR3 covers 15 residues. CDR1 and CDR2 (germline): MNHEY, SMNVEV (reference sequence). The CDR3 sequence: CASSPTSRSSYEQYF. CDR3 in DNA: TGTGCCAGCAGTCCAACTTCCCGGTCCTCCTACGAGCAGTACTTC.

The chain recombines TRBV5-1 with TRBJ1-1; tentatively, D is TRBD1 (5 bases). V lost 5 bases to trimming and J lost 1 base, with 9 bases between them. Germline V CDR1 and CDR2: SGHRS, YFSETQ. There are 13 residues in the CDR3. CDR3 loop: CASRATGNTEAFF. The DNA for the CDR3 is TGCGCCAGCAGGGCAACAGGGAACACTGAAGCTTTCTTT.

The chain is built from TRBV28 and TRBJ2-3, with D maybe TRBD1 (5 bases). Trimming took 8 bases from V and 2 from J, leaving 8 bases between them. The germline CDR1 and CDR2 sequences are MDHEN and SYDVKM. This CDR3 spans 12 amino acids. Here the CDR3 DNA reads TGTGCCAGCCGACAGAACACAGATACGCAGTATTTT. The encoded protein is CASRQNTDTQYF.

The J gene is TRBJ1-5, the V gene TRBV7-8; a possible D gene is TRBD1 (6 bases). Per germline, CDR1 SGHVS and CDR2 FQNEAQ. Trimming removed 4 bases at V and 3 bases at J, with 10 bases between. CDR3 length equals 14 residues. CDR3 sequence: CASSYQGYNQPQHF. CDR3 DNA sequence: TGTGCCAGCAGCTATCAGGGGTACAATCAGCCCCAGCATTTT. The full variable domain, completed using reference TRBV7-8 and TRBJ1-5, is GAGVSQSPRYKVAKRGQDVALRCDPISGHVSLFWYQQALGQGPEFLTYFQNEAQLDKSGLPSDRFFAERPEGSVSTLKIQRTQQEDSAVYLCASSYQGYNQPQHFGDGTRLSIL.

The chain employs TRBV20-1 and TRBJ2-3; D is unresolved. Germline lookup yields CDR1 DFQATT and CDR2 SNEGSKA (reference sequence). V shed 3 bases and J shed 0 bases, with 10 bases lying between them. This CDR3 comprises 14 residues. The CDR3 bases are TGCAGTGCTAGTCCCGGAGCTAGCACAGATACGCAGTATTTT. Residues: CSASPGASTDTQYF.

The chain recombines TRBV5-1 with TRBJ2-3; 9 bases fit TRBD1. J gave up 4 bases and V 0 bases, and 0 bases lay outside the gene matches. Germline V CDR1 and CDR2: SGHRS, YFSETQ. The CDR3 runs to 14 residues. The CDR3 here is CASSLGTGADTQYF. For the CDR3, the DNA is TGCGCCAGCAGCTTGGGGACAGGGGCAGATACGCAGTATTTT.

The CDR3 loop reads CASTPSGRAQETQYF. Written as DNA, the CDR3 is TGTGCCAGCACCCCTAGCGGGAGGGCCCAAGAGACCCAGTACTTC. The chain combines TRBV3-1 (or the pseudogene TRBV3-2) with TRBJ2-5, with 12 nucleotides matching TRBD2. Trimming cost V 7 bases and J 1 base; bases outside gene matches: 4. Germline loops: CDR1 LGHDT, CDR2 YNNKEL (reference sequence). CDR3 length: 15 residues.

This clone occurred once. V usage is TRBV7-8 and J usage is TRBJ2-7; D not certain. CDR1 is SGHVS, CDR2 FQNEAQ, per germline. The CDR3 consists of 15 residues. V shed 6 bases and J shed 0 bases, with 15 bases lying between them. In DNA, the CDR3 is TGTGCCAGCAGGTCCGGTGGTAGGAGCTCCTACGAGCAGTACTTC. It yields the protein CASRSGGRSSYEQYF. Together with reference TRBV7-8 and TRBJ2-7, the CDR3 gives the full variable domain: GAGVSQSPRYKVAKRGQDVALRCDPISGHVSLFWYQQALGQGPEFLTYFQNEAQLDKSGLPSDRFFAERPEGSVSTLKIQRTQQEDSAVYLCASRSGGRSSYEQYFGPGTRLTVT.

This clone was picked up one time. The V and J genes are TRBV11-3 and TRBJ1-2; D is ambiguous. V gave up 2 bases and J gave up 6 bases, with 19 bases separating them. Germline V gene lookup returns CDR1 SGHNT and CDR2 YENEEA. This CDR3 spans 16 amino acids. CDR3: CASSLRIRGQANGYTF. Written as DNA, the CDR3 is TGTGCCAGCAGCTTAAGGATCCGCGGGCAGGCGAATGGCTACACCTTC.

This chain joins TRBV18 and TRBJ2-3, with D possibly matching TRBD2 (6 bases). V was shortened by 3 bases and J by 0 bases, with 16 bases between the two germline ends. This CDR3 comprises 17 residues. Germline V gene lookup returns CDR1 KGHSH and CDR2 LQKENI. CDR3 in amino acids: CASSPTGGEVSTDTQYF. Here the CDR3 DNA reads TGTGCCAGCTCACCTACGGGTGGGGAGGTGAGCACAGATACGCAGTATTTT.

The rearrangement links TRBV30 to TRBJ1-4, with 11 bases lining up with TRBD1. Germline CDR1 reads GTSNPN; CDR2 reads SVGIG (reference sequence). Germline trimming cut 0 bases from V and 0 bases from J; bases unmatched to any gene: 3. There are 17 residues in the CDR3. Written as DNA, the CDR3 is TGTGCCTGGAGTGTCGGGACAGGGGGAGCAACTAATGAAAAACTGTTTTTT. As protein: CAWSVGTGGATNEKLFF. Full variable domain (rest looked up from reference TRBV30 and TRBJ1-4): SQTIHQWPATLVQPVGSPLSLECTVEGTSNPNLYWYRQAAGRGLQLLFYSVGIGQISSEVPQNLSASRPQDRQFILSSKKLLLSDSGFYLCAWSVGTGGATNEKLFFGSGTQLSVL.

V is TRBV30 and J is TRBJ1-3, with a weak D call TRBD1 (5 bases). Germline CDR1 is GTSNPN and CDR2 is SVGIG (reference sequence). This CDR3 has 13 amino acids. V dropped 7 bases and J dropped 4 bases, with 14 bases sitting between them. CDR3 bases: TGTGCCTTGGCAGGGCTAGAAGGAAACACCATATATTTT. It codes for CALAGLEGNTIYF. Supplemented by reference TRBV30 and TRBJ1-3, the full variable domain reads SQTIHQWPATLVQPVGSPLSLECTVEGTSNPNLYWYRQAAGRGLQLLFYSVGIGQISSEVPQNLSASRPQDRQFILSSKKLLLSDSGFYLCALAGLEGNTIYFGEGSWLTVV.

The chain recombines TRBV29-1 with TRBJ2-2; 7 bases are a match to TRBD2. Trimming took 6 bases from V and 3 from J; bases not matched to a gene: 1. Germline V lookup: CDR1 SQVTM, CDR2 ANQGSEA. The CDR3 length is 12 residues. This CDR3 reads CSVGGDTGELFF. The CDR3 DNA reads TGCAGCGTGGGAGGGGACACCGGGGAGCTGTTTTTT.

The gene calls are TRBV5-4 and TRBJ2-1, with 8 bases matching TRBD2. Germline loops: CDR1 SGHNT, CDR2 YYREEE (reference sequence). V dropped 5 bases and J dropped 10; count of bases not matched to a gene: 17. The CDR3 runs 16 residues. The CDR3 protein is CASSLMTGGEGREQFF. Here the CDR3 DNA reads TGTGCCAGCAGTTTGATGACGGGAGGGGAAGGGAGGGAGCAGTTCTTC.